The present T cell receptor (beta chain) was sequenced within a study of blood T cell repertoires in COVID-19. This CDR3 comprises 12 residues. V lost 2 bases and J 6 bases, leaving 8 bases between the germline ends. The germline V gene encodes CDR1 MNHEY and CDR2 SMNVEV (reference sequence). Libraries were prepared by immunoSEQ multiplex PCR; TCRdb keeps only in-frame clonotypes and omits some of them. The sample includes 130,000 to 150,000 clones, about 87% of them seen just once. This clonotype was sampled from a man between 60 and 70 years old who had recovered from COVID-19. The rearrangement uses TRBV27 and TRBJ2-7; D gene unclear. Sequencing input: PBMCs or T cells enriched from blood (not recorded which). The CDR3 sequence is CASSLSLVEQYF. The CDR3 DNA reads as TGTGCCAGCAGTTTAAGCCTCGTCGAGCAGTACTTC.